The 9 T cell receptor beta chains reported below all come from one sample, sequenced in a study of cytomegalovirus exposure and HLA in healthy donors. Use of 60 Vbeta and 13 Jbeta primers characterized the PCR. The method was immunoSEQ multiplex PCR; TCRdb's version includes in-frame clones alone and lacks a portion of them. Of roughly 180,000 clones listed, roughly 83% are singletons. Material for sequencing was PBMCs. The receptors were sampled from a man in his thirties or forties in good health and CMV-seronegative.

This chain's CDR3 is CASSWGGVSYEQYF. The CDR3 DNA reads TGTGCCAGCTCCTGGGGAGGGGTATCCTACGAGCAGTACTTC. V gene TRBV28 combines with J gene TRBJ2-7; 7 bases match TRBD2. The CDR3 sequence is 14 residues long. Germline V CDR1 and CDR2: MDHEN, SYDVKM. The trim removed 8 bases at V and 1 base at J, leaving 8 bases unmatched.

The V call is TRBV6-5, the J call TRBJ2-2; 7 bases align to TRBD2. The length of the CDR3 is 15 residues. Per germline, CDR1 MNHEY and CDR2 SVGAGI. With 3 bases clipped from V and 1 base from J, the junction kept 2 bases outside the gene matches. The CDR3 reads CASSYGGENTGELFF. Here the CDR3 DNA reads TGTGCCAGCAGTTATGGGGGGGAGAACACCGGGGAGCTGTTTTTT.

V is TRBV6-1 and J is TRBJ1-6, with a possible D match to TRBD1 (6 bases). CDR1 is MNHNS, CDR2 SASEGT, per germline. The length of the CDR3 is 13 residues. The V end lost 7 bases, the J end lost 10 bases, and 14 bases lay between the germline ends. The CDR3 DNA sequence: TGTGCCAGCAAGGACAGTCAGCGCTCACCCCTCCACTTT. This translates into CASKDSQRSPLHF.

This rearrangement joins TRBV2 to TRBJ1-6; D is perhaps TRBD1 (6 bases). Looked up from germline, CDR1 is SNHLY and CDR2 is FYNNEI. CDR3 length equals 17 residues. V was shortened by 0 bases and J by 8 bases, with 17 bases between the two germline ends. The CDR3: CASSEAGAGEGYSPLHF. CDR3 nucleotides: TGTGCCAGCAGTGAAGCCGGGGCAGGGGAAGGATATTCACCCCTCCACTTT.

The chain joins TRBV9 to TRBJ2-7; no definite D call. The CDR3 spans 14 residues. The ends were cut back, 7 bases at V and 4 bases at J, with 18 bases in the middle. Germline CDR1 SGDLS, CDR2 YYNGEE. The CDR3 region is CASSVGLAAYEQYF. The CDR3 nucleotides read TGTGCCAGCTCCGTAGGGTTGGCGGCGTACGAGCAGTACTTC. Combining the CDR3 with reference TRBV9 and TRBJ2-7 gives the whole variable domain DSGVTQTPKHLITATGQRVTLRCSPRSGDLSVYWYQQSLDQGLQFLIQYYNGEERAKGNILERFSAQQFPDLHSELNLSSLELGDSALYFCASSVGLAAYEQYFGPGTRLTVT.

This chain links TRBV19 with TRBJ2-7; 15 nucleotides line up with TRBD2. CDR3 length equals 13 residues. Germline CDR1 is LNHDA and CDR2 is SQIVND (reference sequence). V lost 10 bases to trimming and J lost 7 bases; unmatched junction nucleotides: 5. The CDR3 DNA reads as TGTGCCACCGGACTAGCGGGGGGGAAAGAGCAGTACTTC. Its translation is CATGLAGGKEQYF.

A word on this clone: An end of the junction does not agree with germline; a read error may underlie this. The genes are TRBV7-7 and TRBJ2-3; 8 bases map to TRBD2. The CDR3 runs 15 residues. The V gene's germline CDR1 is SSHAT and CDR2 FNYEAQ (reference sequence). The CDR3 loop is CASSHSGGVTDTQYF. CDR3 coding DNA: TGTGCTAGCAGCCACAGCGGGGGAGTCACAGATACGCAGTATTTT.

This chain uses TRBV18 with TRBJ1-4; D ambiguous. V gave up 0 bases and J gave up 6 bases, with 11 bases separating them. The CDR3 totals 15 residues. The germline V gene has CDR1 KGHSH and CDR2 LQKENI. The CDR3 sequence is CASSPPNRVYEKLFF. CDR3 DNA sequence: TGTGCCAGCTCACCACCGAATCGAGTGTATGAAAAACTGTTTTTT.

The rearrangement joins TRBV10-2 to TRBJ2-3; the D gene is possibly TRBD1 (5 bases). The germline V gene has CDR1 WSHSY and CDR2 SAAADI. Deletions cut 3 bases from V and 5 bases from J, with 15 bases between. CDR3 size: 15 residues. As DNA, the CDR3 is TGCGCCAGCAGTGATCCAGGGTCGAGAAAAGATACGCAGTATTTT. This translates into CASSDPGSRKDTQYF.